This T cell receptor beta chain was obtained from a study of blood T cell repertoires in COVID-19. Measured with immunoSEQ multiplex PCR; TCRdb has only the in-frame clones, and not every one. Of some 200,000 clones in the sample, 84% were seen once. Followed over time, Seattle patients had been enrolled while infection was active. The V gene end was trimmed by 0 bases and the J gene end by 4 bases; junction bases not matched to a gene: 2. Germline V gives CDR1 SGHRS, CDR2 YFSETQ. This CDR3 comprises 14 residues. Regarding this clone: The same CDR3 arises from other DNA sequences in this sample as well.

This chain connects TRBV5-1 to TRBJ2-3; 7 nucleotides line up with TRBD1. What was sequenced was peripheral blood. This clonotype originated in a woman aged 80 or over with COVID-19, enrolled during active disease. The CDR3 DNA reads as TGCGCCAGCAGCTTGGGGCAGGGGGCAGATACGCAGTATTTT. The encoded protein is CASSLGQGADTQYF.